This T cell receptor (beta chain) was profiled in a study of blood T cell repertoires in COVID-19. The assay was immunoSEQ multiplex PCR, and TCRdb's table has in-frame clones only and misses some. Of hundreds of thousands of clones detected, 85% to 90% appear once; the ten largest clones hold roughly 1.1%. Among Cohort 3 donors, those recovered had two negative PCRs, clearance, or symptom resolution. The germline V and J ends were trimmed by 2 bases and 7 bases, with 10 bases remaining between them. CDR3 length: 14 amino acids. In germline, CDR1 is SGHNT, CDR2 YYREEE (reference sequence). Sample: PBMCs or T cells enriched from blood (not recorded which). This clonotype originated in a man aged 30 to 45 who had recovered from COVID-19. The chain is built from TRBV5-4 and TRBJ1-6, with a weak D call TRBD1 (6 bases). CDR3 bases: TGTGCCAGCAGCTTAGGACAGCAAAATTCACCCCTCCACTTT. Translated, it gives CASSLGQQNSPLHF.